These 7 T cell receptor beta chains originate from one sample sequenced in a study of blood T cell repertoires in COVID-19. Measured with immunoSEQ multiplex PCR; TCRdb has only the in-frame clones, and not every one. The table lists about 190,000 clones, approximately 81% of them singletons. Material for sequencing was peripheral blood. These receptors were collected from a woman of 80 years or more with active or convalescent COVID-19.

This chain joins TRBV5-1 and TRBJ1-1; D uncertain. Trimming removed 1 base from V and 5 bases from J, with 9 bases in between. From germline, CDR1 is SGHRS and CDR2 YFSETQ. The CDR3 spans 13 residues. In nucleotides, the CDR3 is TGCGCCAGCAGCTTGACCGGGGAAACTGAAGCTTTCTTT. Its protein product is CASSLTGETEAFF.

This rearrangement joins TRBV28 to TRBJ1-4, with 7 bases lining up with TRBD1. The germline CDR1 and CDR2 sequences are MDHEN and SYDVKM. The J segment lost 2 bases and the V segment lost 6 bases, leaving 6 bases of the junction unmatched. There are 15 residues in the CDR3. CDR3 nucleotides: TGTGCCAGCAGCCCCAGGGGGGAGACTAATGAAAAACTGTTTTTT. The encoded protein is CASSPRGETNEKLFF.

The DNA of the CDR3 is TGCGCCAGCAGGGTGGGACTAGCGTTCGAGACCCAGTACTTC. Amino acid sequence: CASRVGLAFETQYF. V and J are TRBV10-2 and TRBJ2-5; 10 nucleotides match TRBD2. Germline V lookup: CDR1 WSHSY, CDR2 SAAADI. V shed 6 bases, J shed 5 bases, and the junction held 6 bases outside the gene matches. The CDR3 is 14 amino acids.

The chain recombines TRBV19 with TRBJ2-3; the D is unclear. Between the trimmed V and J ends, which lost 0 bases and 2 bases, there was a span of 12 bases. This CDR3 comprises 16 residues. Germline CDR1 and CDR2: LNHDA and SQIVND (reference sequence). Here the CDR3 reads CASSIDARLTTDTQYF. The DNA of the CDR3 is TGTGCCAGTAGTATAGACGCCAGGTTAACCACAGATACGCAGTATTTT.

This sequence joins TRBV6-1 and TRBJ2-6; D possibly corresponds to TRBD1 (6 bases). Germline CDR1 and CDR2: MNHNS and SASEGT. With 2 bases removed from V and 0 bases from J, the gap between germline ends came to 11 bases. This CDR3 comprises 17 residues. The CDR3 region has the DNA TGTGCCAGCAGTGAAAATAGGGGGAACTCTGGGGCCAACGTCCTGACTTTC. It translates to CASSENRGNSGANVLTF.

V is TRBV6-6 and J is TRBJ1-2; no firm D call. CDR3 length: 13 residues. V was clipped by 10 bases and J by 4 bases, with 16 bases between them. CDR1 and CDR2 from the germline V gene are MNHNY and SVGAGI (reference sequence). The CDR3 sequence: CATRLDGLYGYTF. Written as DNA, the CDR3 is TGTGCCACCCGCCTAGACGGTCTCTATGGCTACACCTTC.

In this sample, this clone turned up a few times. The genes are TRBV6-6 and TRBJ2-7, with TRBD1 matching over 8 bases. Germline V CDR1 and CDR2: MNHNY, SVGAGI (reference sequence). The CDR3 runs 15 residues. V gave up 6 bases and J gave up 0 bases; unmatched junction bases: 7. CDR3 bases: TGTGCCAGCAGGGCCGCAGACAGGGGCTCCTACGAGCAGTACTTC. It codes for CASRAADRGSYEQYF.